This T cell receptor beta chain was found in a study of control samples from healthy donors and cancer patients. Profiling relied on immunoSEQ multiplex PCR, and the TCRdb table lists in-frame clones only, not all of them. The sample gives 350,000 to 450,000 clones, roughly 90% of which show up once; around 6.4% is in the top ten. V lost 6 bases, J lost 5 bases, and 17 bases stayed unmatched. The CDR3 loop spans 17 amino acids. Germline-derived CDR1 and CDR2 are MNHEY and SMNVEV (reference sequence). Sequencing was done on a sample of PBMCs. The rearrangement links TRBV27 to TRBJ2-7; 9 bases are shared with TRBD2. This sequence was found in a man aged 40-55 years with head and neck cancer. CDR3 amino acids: CASSTLKGSGRFHEQYF. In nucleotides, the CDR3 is TGTGCCAGCAGCACCCTCAAGGGTAGCGGGAGATTCCACGAGCAGTACTTC.